The present entry profiles one T cell receptor beta chain with its context. Individuals aged roughly 18 to 90 years were recruited from 20 to 25 US areas. This CDR3 is built from 15 residues. V was pared by 3 bases and J by 4 bases, with 19 bases between. Germline V CDR1 and CDR2: DFQATT, SNEGSKA (reference sequence). Repertoires were generated with immunoSEQ multiplex PCR, while TCRdb's copy carries only in-frame clones and drops some. The repertoire includes around 260,000 clones, around 90% of them detected once, and around 1.1% sits in the top ten. This entry is derived from a study of blood T cell repertoires in COVID-19. Study as a whole: T cells, B-cell-depleted T cells, or PBMCs provided the cDNA or gDNA that served as material.

The V and J genes are TRBV20-1 and TRBJ2-7; tentative D call: TRBD1 (5 bases). The TCR sequence derives from a woman younger than 45 who had recovered from COVID-19. Sequenced sample: PBMCs or T cells enriched from blood (not recorded which). DNA of the CDR3: TGCAGTGCTAGTCGTTCGCAGGGTCTAGGGTACGAGCAGTACTTC. Its protein is CSASRSQGLGYEQYF.